One sample yielded the 3 T cell receptor beta chains listed below, sequenced in a study of shared clonotypes between healthy human individuals. Positively selected for CCR7, the CD45RO-negative cells used as naive CD8 cells excluded terminally differentiated effector memory CD45RA+ cells. The method was immunoSEQ multiplex PCR; TCRdb's version includes in-frame clones alone and lacks a portion of them. The table has under 1 million clones, approximately 97% seen once. The material sequenced was naive CD8+ T cells sorted from blood. The receptor set was obtained from a man aged 25-45 years in good health.

This rearrangement joins TRBV7-9 to TRBJ2-7, with 9 bases matching TRBD1. V lost 4 bases and J lost 2; bases outside the gene matches: 3. The CDR3 runs to 14 residues. Germline CDR1 is SEHNR and CDR2 is FQNEAQ (reference sequence). The CDR3 here is CASSSGQGAYEQYF. CDR3 bases: TGTGCCAGCAGCTCGGGACAGGGAGCCTACGAGCAGTACTTC.

The chain has TRBV10-1 and TRBJ1-2, with D possibly matching TRBD1 (5 bases). Deletions cut 10 bases from V and 5 bases from J, with 11 bases between. Per germline, CDR1 WNHNN and CDR2 SYGVQD (reference sequence). CDR3 length equals 11 residues. In DNA, the CDR3 is TGCGCCACTATGGGACCTTATGGCTACACCTTC. Residues: CATMGPYGYTF.

Note on this clone: The sample holds other DNA sequences that translate to the same CDR3. The chain is built from TRBV9 and TRBJ1-4, with 10 bases fitting TRBD1. The CDR3 is 16 residues long. V was pared by 0 bases and J by 5 bases, with 4 bases of the junction left unmatched. From germline, CDR1 is SGDLS and CDR2 YYNGEE. The CDR3 sequence is CASSVGDRGTNEKLFF. CDR3 sequence (DNA): TGTGCCAGCAGCGTAGGGGACAGGGGAACCAATGAAAAACTGTTTTTT.